Shown below are 29 T cell receptor beta chains from a single sample sequenced in a study of T cells after yellow fever vaccination. TCRdb re-analysed the 5' RACE reads in MiXCR, keeping a single row per CDR3 protein. The repertoire holds around 250,000 distinct CDR3 sequences, with roughly 5% as singletons. Sequenced here: CD4+ T cells sorted from PBMCs, sampled on the day of the yellow fever booster vaccination. These receptors originate from a man younger than 35 who received the YFV17D yellow fever vaccine.

This clonotype came up many times. The CDR3 region is CATSRGLAQETQYF. The CDR3 DNA is TGTGCCACCAGCAGAGGACTAGCGCAAGAGACCCAGTACTTC. The chain couples TRBV15 to TRBJ2-5, with 8 bases identical to TRBD2. The CDR3 extends over 14 amino acids. J gave up 2 bases and V 1 base, and 0 bases lay outside the gene matches. The germline V gene encodes CDR1 LNHNV and CDR2 YYDKDF (reference sequence).

The chain is built from TRBV20-1 and TRBJ1-3; D gene uncertain. The germline V and J ends were trimmed by 4 bases and 2 bases, with 6 bases remaining between them. This CDR3 contains 12 residues. From germline, CDR1 is DFQATT and CDR2 SNEGSKA (reference sequence). The CDR3 here is CSAIAAGNTIYF. CDR3 sequence (DNA): TGCAGTGCTATAGCAGCTGGAAACACCATATATTTT.

This clonotype was seen at least ten times. The chain uses TRBV7-2 and TRBJ2-1, with TRBD2 matching 8 bases. Per the germline V gene, CDR1 is SGHTA and CDR2 is FQGNSA. CDR3 length: 17 residues. Trimming took 0 bases from V and 2 from J; bases not matched to a gene: 6. In DNA form, the CDR3 reads TGTGCCAGCAGCTTAGCGTCCGGAGCGGGGGCCTACAATGAGCAGTTCTTC. Translating it yields CASSLASGAGAYNEQFF.

This clonotype was detected a few times. The chain recombines TRBV19 with TRBJ1-5, with D hard to call. Germline V gives CDR1 LNHDA, CDR2 SQIVND (reference sequence). V lost 4 bases to trimming and J lost 1 base, with 8 bases between them. The CDR3 contains 14 residues. DNA for the CDR3: TGTGCCAGTAGTAAGAACGGGAGCAATCAGCCCCAGCATTTT. Translation gives CASSKNGSNQPQHF.

In its sample, this clonotype was seen many times. The chain links TRBV7-2 to TRBJ2-3; D assignment may be TRBD1 or TRBD2 (5 bases each). The V gene lost 5 bases and the J gene lost 1 base, with 13 bases spanning the gap. Germline loops: CDR1 SGHTA, CDR2 FQGNSA. This CDR3 has 15 residues. CDR3 coding DNA: TGTGCCAGCAGCCCGTCGGGGACCGGCACAGATACGCAGTATTTT. Amino acid sequence: CASSPSGTGTDTQYF.

This clonotype came up many times. The CDR3, as DNA: TGTGCCAGCAGGGGTACCGGGACTAGCGTTTACGAGCAGTACGTC. This sequence encodes CASRGTGTSVYEQYV. The chain has TRBV5-5 and TRBJ2-7; 10 bases are a match to TRBD2. CDR1 is SGHKS, CDR2 YYEKEE, per germline (reference sequence). The CDR3 consists of 15 residues. V gave up 5 bases and J gave up 4 bases; unmatched junction bases: 9.

At least ten counts were recorded for this clonotype. The chain carries TRBV5-1 and TRBJ1-4; D is ambiguous. Trimming left V 0 bases short and J 8 bases short, with 11 bases between. Germline assignment: CDR1 SGHRS and CDR2 YFSETQ. The CDR3 runs to 14 residues. The DNA of the CDR3 is TGCGCCAGCAGCTTGGAAGGGCCCGGGGAAAAACTGTTTTTT. It encodes CASSLEGPGEKLFF.

This clonotype was observed a handful of times. V gene TRBV27 combines with J gene TRBJ2-2; TRBD2 might be the D (6 bases). The CDR3 is 12 residues long. CDR1 MNHEY and CDR2 SMNVEV come from the germline V gene (reference sequence). V was trimmed by 6 bases and J by 7 bases, leaving 9 bases between them. As DNA, the CDR3 is TGTGCCAGCAGCCCGGGGGACGGGGAGCTGTTTTTT. It codes for CASSPGDGELFF.

With respect to this clonotype: This could be a read error, since a much larger clone is one nucleotide away. This rearrangement joins TRBV11-3 to TRBJ1-1, with 7 positions matching TRBD1. V lost 4 bases and J lost 0; bases outside the gene matches: 2. The CDR3 is 14 residues long. Germline values: CDR1 SGHNT, CDR2 YENEEA. The CDR3 DNA reads TGTGCCAGCAGCTCGACAGGGATGAACACTGAAGCTTTCTTT. Protein sequence: CASSSTGMNTEAFF.

The sample holds many counts of this clonotype. V is TRBV4-3 and J is TRBJ2-2, with D hard to call. Germline V gene data show CDR1 as LGHNA and CDR2 as YSLEER. V lost 1 base and J 5 bases, leaving 20 bases between the germline ends. This CDR3 has 18 amino acids. CDR3 sequence: CASSQGPSIPITTGELFF. CDR3 sequence (DNA): TGCGCCAGCAGCCAAGGTCCCAGCATACCAATTACGACCGGGGAGCTGTTTTTT.

This clonotype has a handful of counts. CDR3 amino acids: CASSLWAGDTGELFF. DNA for the CDR3: TGTGCCAGCAGCTTATGGGCCGGGGACACCGGGGAGCTGTTTTTT. The rearrangement joins TRBV7-3 to TRBJ2-2, with a possible D match to TRBD2 (5 bases). In germline, CDR1 is SGHTA, CDR2 FQGTGA. V was cut by 2 bases and J by 3 bases, with 10 bases left in between. This CDR3 region has 15 residues. The whole variable domain, remainder taken from reference TRBV7-3 and TRBJ2-2, is GAGVSQTPSNKVTEKGKYVELRCDPISGHTALYWYRQSLGQGPEFLIYFQGTGAADDSGLPNDRFFAVRPEGSVSTLKIQRTERGDSAVYLCASSLWAGDTGELFFGEGSRLTVL.

This clonotype was picked up many times. This sequence joins TRBV7-2 and TRBJ2-7; either TRBD1 or TRBD2 may supply D (5 bases each). This CDR3 is built from 16 residues. The V gene lost 1 base and the J gene lost 4 bases, with 17 bases spanning the gap. CDR1 is SGHTA, CDR2 FQGNSA, per germline. CDR3 nucleotide sequence: TGTGCCAGCAGCTTAGGTCGGGGACCATCCACTTACGAGCAGTACGTC. Its protein is CASSLGRGPSTYEQYV.

This rearrangement joins TRBV7-6 to TRBJ1-1; TRBD1 matches at 8 bases. Losses at the gene ends were 1 base for V and 1 base for J; bases not matched to a gene: 5. Germline CDR1 and CDR2: SGHVS and FNYEAQ. The CDR3 is 16 residues long. This chain's CDR3 is CASSLGTGLENTEAFF. CDR3 coding DNA: TGTGCCAGCAGCTTAGGGACAGGGTTGGAGAACACTGAAGCTTTCTTT.

For this clonotype: One end of the junction does not line up with germline, which may come from a read error. This chain connects TRBV2 to TRBJ2-3; D is perhaps TRBD1 or TRBD2 (5 bases each). The germline gives CDR1 SNHLY, CDR2 FYNNEI. There are 15 residues in the CDR3. The DNA of the CDR3 is TGTTCCAGCTGCTCCGGGACGAGCATGATGGATACGCAGTATTTT. It codes for CSSCSGTSMMDTQYF.

The genes are TRBV5-4 and TRBJ2-5; the D call may be TRBD1 or TRBD2 (5 bases each). The germline V gene encodes CDR1 SGHNT and CDR2 YYREEE (reference sequence). The V gene lost 1 base and the J gene lost 1 base, with 8 bases spanning the gap. The CDR3 totals 14 residues. The CDR3 region has the DNA TGTGCCAGCAGCTTGATGGGGGTCCAAGAGACCCAGTACTTC. Translation gives CASSLMGVQETQYF.

V and J are TRBV5-1 and TRBJ1-3; D unresolved. V was cut by 1 base and J by 0 bases, with 8 bases left in between. The CDR3 contains 15 residues. Germline lookup yields CDR1 SGHRS and CDR2 YFSETQ. CDR3 sequence (DNA): TGCGCCAGCAGCTTGTTGGGGAGCTCTGGAAACACCATATATTTT. Translation gives CASSLLGSSGNTIYF.

The chain joins TRBV4-1 to TRBJ2-3, with 13 bases identical to TRBD2. The length of the CDR3 is 17 residues. With 6 bases clipped from V and 3 bases from J, the junction kept 9 bases outside the gene matches. CDR1 is MGHRA, CDR2 YSYEKL, per germline. In nucleotides, the CDR3 is TGCGCCAGCAGTCCCGCCGGGACTAGCGGGGCGACAGATACGCAGTATTTT. It encodes CASSPAGTSGATDTQYF.

This clonotype was seen many times. The chain is built from TRBV25-1 and TRBJ1-1; no firm D call. The V gene's germline CDR1 is MGHDK and CDR2 SYGVNS. This CDR3 has 13 residues. V shed 3 bases and J shed 7 bases, with 12 bases lying between them. Written as DNA, the CDR3 is TGTGCCAGCAGTGATTATCCCGCAGGTGAAGCTTTCTTT. It encodes CASSDYPAGEAFF.

This rearrangement joins TRBV12-3 or TRBV12-4 to TRBJ2-5, with D possibly TRBD2 on 5 matching bases. The CDR3 runs 14 residues. With 5 bases removed from V and 5 bases from J, the gap between germline ends came to 15 bases. Written as DNA, the CDR3 is TGTGCCAGCAGTCAGATCGGGATAGGCGAGACCCAGTACTTC. Residues: CASSQIGIGETQYF.

Only a few counts were recorded for this clonotype. The chain combines TRBV10-3 with TRBJ1-4; the D is unclear. The germline V and J ends were trimmed by 2 bases and 6 bases, with 10 bases remaining between them. CDR3 length: 14 amino acids. Germline CDR1 is ENHRY and CDR2 is SYGVKD. The CDR3 DNA reads TGTGCCATCAGTGAGAGGCAGGACCATGAAAAACTGTTTTTT. Translation: CAISERQDHEKLFF.

This clonotype was detected a few times. This chain links TRBV10-3 with TRBJ2-6; 11 bases line up with TRBD1. V trimming: 8 bases; J trimming: 0 bases; junction bases outside the gene matches: 9. There are 18 residues in the CDR3. The germline V gene has CDR1 ENHRY and CDR2 SYGVKD. The CDR3 reads CAILPGQGDSSGANVLTF. The CDR3 DNA reads TGTGCCATCTTACCGGGACAGGGGGATAGCTCTGGGGCCAACGTCCTGACTTTC.

This clonotype was seen a handful of times. V is TRBV5-5 and J is TRBJ1-1; no firm D call. The germline V and J ends were trimmed by 0 bases and 5 bases, with 14 bases remaining between them. The CDR3 is 15 residues long. CDR1 and CDR2 from the germline V gene are SGHKS and YYEKEE (reference sequence). The CDR3 DNA follows: TGTGCCAGCAGCTTGGGGTCGGCGGGGAGGACTGAAGCTTTCTTT. This codes for CASSLGSAGRTEAFF.

J is TRBJ2-7 and V is TRBV5-1; the D is unclear. Trimming removed 0 bases at V and 5 bases at J, with 6 bases between. CDR1 and CDR2 (germline): SGHRS, YFSETQ. This CDR3 has 12 residues. DNA of the CDR3: TGCGCCAGCAGCTTGGCCTTCGACGAGCAGTACTTC. Protein sequence: CASSLAFDEQYF. Full variable domain (remainder filled in from reference TRBV5-1 and TRBJ2-7): KAGVTQTPRYLIKTRGQQVTLSCSPISGHRSVSWYQQTPGQGLQFLFEYFSETQRNKGNFPGRFSGRQFSNSRSEMNVSTLELGDSALYLCASSLAFDEQYFGPGTRLTVT.

The chain joins TRBV5-1 to TRBJ2-3; D is unclear. V was trimmed by 2 bases and J by 0 bases, leaving 10 bases between them. The CDR3 consists of 15 residues. Germline V gene data show CDR1 as SGHRS and CDR2 as YFSETQ. CDR3 nucleotides: TGCGCCAGCAGCTTAAGGCAAGCTAGCACAGATACGCAGTATTTT. Amino acids: CASSLRQASTDTQYF.

This clonotype was detected many times. This chain connects TRBV7-2 to TRBJ2-3; no clear D. Germline CDR1 and CDR2: SGHTA and FQGNSA. This CDR3 region has 13 residues. The V and J ends lost 1 base and 7 bases respectively, with 9 bases between them. The CDR3 DNA reads TGTGCCAGCAGCTTAGAGACTGGCAATACGCAGTATTTT. Its translation: CASSLETGNTQYF.

This clonotype was seen at least ten times. The rearrangement uses TRBV7-2 and TRBJ2-4; D remains unclear. The germline V gene has CDR1 SGHTA and CDR2 FQGNSA. The CDR3 is made up of 12 amino acids. Deletions cut 1 base from V and 9 bases from J, with 7 bases between. CDR3 bases: TGTGCCAGCAGCTTAGAAAGACGCATTCAGTACTTC. Its translation is CASSLERRIQYF.

This rearrangement joins TRBV12-2 to TRBJ2-1; the table's TRBD2 call for D was not verified on the DNA. TRBV12-2 is assigned pseudogene status. The CDR3 has 12 amino acids. The CDR3 region has the DNA TGTGCAAGTCGCTTTCGGGAGGGGGGTCGGTTCTTC. This encodes CASRFREGGRFF.

This clonotype was observed at least ten times. The chain combines TRBV24-1 with TRBJ2-3, with TRBD2 matching 12 bases. The CDR3 sequence is 16 residues long. With 2 bases clipped from V and 8 bases from J, the junction kept 7 bases outside the gene matches. From germline, CDR1 is KGHDR and CDR2 SFDVKD. As DNA, the CDR3 is TGTGCCACCAGTGATTCGGCTAGCGGGGGGGAGATTACGCAGTATTTT. Translating it yields CATSDSASGGEITQYF.

This chain uses TRBV2 with TRBJ1-5, with 8 positions matching TRBD1. Trimming removed 6 bases from V and 5 bases from J; junction bases left unmatched: 6. The CDR3 is made up of 14 amino acids. Germline V CDR1 and CDR2: SNHLY, FYNNEI. The CDR3 spells CASRELDRDQPQHF. CDR3 DNA sequence: TGTGCCAGCAGGGAACTGGACAGGGATCAGCCCCAGCATTTT.